A single sample is the source of the 26 T cell receptor beta chains below, sequenced in a study of CD8+ T cells in alopecia areata. Extracted RNA was reverse transcribed, and the resulting cDNA served as sequencing template. The method was immunoSEQ multiplex PCR; TCRdb's version includes in-frame clones alone and lacks a portion of them. Of some 160,000 clones in the sample, less than 65% were seen once. The sequencing sample was made of CD8+ T cells sorted from blood. The receptor set was obtained from a human donor in good health.

The chain couples TRBV5-1 to TRBJ2-7; no clear D. This CDR3 contains 14 residues. V was trimmed by 2 bases and J by 0 bases, leaving 9 bases between them. Germline V CDR1 and CDR2: SGHRS, YFSETQ. Here the CDR3 reads CASSFPPSSYEQYF. The CDR3, as DNA: TGCGCCAGCAGCTTCCCTCCGAGCTCCTACGAGCAGTACTTC.

The chain uses TRBV27 and TRBJ1-4, with D unclear. Trimming pared 3 bases from V and 8 bases from J, leaving 13 bases between. CDR3 length: 14 amino acids. The germline CDR1 and CDR2 sequences are MNHEY and SMNVEV (reference sequence). The CDR3 reads CASSFSQVGEKLFF. CDR3 sequence (DNA): TGTGCCAGCAGTTTTTCCCAGGTGGGCGAAAAACTGTTTTTT.

The V gene is TRBV29-1, the J gene TRBJ2-3; 7 bases fit TRBD2. The germline CDR1 and CDR2 sequences are SQVTM and ANQGSEA. V shed 4 bases and J 2 bases; nucleotides not matched to a gene: 6. The CDR3 totals 14 residues. Here the CDR3 reads CSVGPSGLTDTQYF. In DNA form, the CDR3 reads TGCAGCGTTGGGCCTAGCGGACTCACAGATACGCAGTATTTT.

A few counts support this clone. The CDR3 coding sequence is TGTGCCAGCAGCTTCCTGCTACCGGGACTAGCGACCACAGATACGCAGTATTTT. Its protein is CASSFLLPGLATTDTQYF. This chain uses TRBV11-2 with TRBJ2-3, with 10 bases matching TRBD2. The V and J ends lost 3 bases and 2 bases, in that order; junction bases with no gene match: 11. Germline CDR1 and CDR2: SGHAT and FQNNGV. The CDR3 loop spans 18 amino acids.

In its sample, this clone was seen a few times. The chain carries TRBV29-1 and TRBJ2-1; 7 bases agree with TRBD2. Trimming cost V 7 bases and J 0 bases; bases outside gene matches: 9. CDR3 length: 15 residues. CDR1 and CDR2 (germline): SQVTM, ANQGSEA. The chain's CDR3 is CSGAREISSYNEQFF. Here the CDR3 DNA reads TGCAGCGGGGCGCGGGAGATTAGCTCCTACAATGAGCAGTTCTTC.

This clone occurred a few times. The chain has TRBV13 and TRBJ2-1; TRBD1 agrees at 9 bases. Trimming cost V 5 bases and J 10 bases; bases outside gene matches: 12. The CDR3 loop spans 15 amino acids. Germline V gene sequence: CDR1 PRHDT, CDR2 FYEKMQ (reference sequence). The chain's CDR3 is CASSSPGTGQREQFF. The CDR3 DNA reads TGTGCCAGCAGCAGTCCCGGGACAGGGCAAAGAGAGCAGTTCTTC.

The V call is TRBV7-8, the J call TRBJ1-1; 8 bases fit TRBD1. CDR3 length: 14 amino acids. Germline values: CDR1 SGHVS, CDR2 FQNEAQ. The V segment lost 2 bases and the J segment 10 bases; nucleotides outside the gene matches: 9. Here the CDR3 reads CASSLTGGPRGAFF. The DNA for the CDR3 is TGTGCCAGCAGCTTAACAGGGGGGCCGAGGGGAGCTTTCTTT.

The CDR3 sequence: CAISEFLGQGSYGYTF. CDR3 nucleotides: TGTGCCATCAGTGAGTTTCTTGGACAGGGAAGCTATGGCTACACCTTC. The chain has TRBV10-3 and TRBJ1-2; 8 bases line up with TRBD1. J was trimmed by 4 bases and V by 1 base; bases with no gene match: 8. The CDR3 sequence is 16 residues long. CDR1 ENHRY and CDR2 SYGVKD come from the germline V gene.

The gene calls are TRBV14 and TRBJ2-7; D may correspond to TRBD1 or TRBD2 (5 bases each). The CDR3 totals 12 residues. V was clipped by 4 bases and J by 6 bases, with 10 bases between them. CDR1 and CDR2 from the germline V gene are SGHDN and FVKESK. CDR3 protein: CASSPRGAEQYF. Written as DNA, the CDR3 is TGTGCCAGCAGCCCGAGGGGAGCCGAGCAGTACTTC.

This rearrangement joins TRBV7-9 to TRBJ2-1; 8 nucleotides agree with TRBD1. This CDR3 region has 15 residues. Trimming at V came to 5 bases and at J to 7 bases, leaving 10 bases not matched to a gene. Looked up from germline, CDR1 is SEHNR and CDR2 is FQNEAQ (reference sequence). In DNA, the CDR3 is TGTGCCAGCAGCCACGAAGGACAGGGATTAAATGAGCAGTTCTTC. This translates into CASSHEGQGLNEQFF.

The genes are TRBV29-1 and TRBJ2-3, with 9 bases fitting TRBD1. This CDR3 region has 15 residues. Germline V lookup: CDR1 SQVTM, CDR2 ANQGSEA. V lost 6 bases and J lost 1; bases outside the gene matches: 8. CDR3 coding DNA: TGCAGCGTAGATGACAGGGGGTCGGGCACAGATACGCAGTATTTT. Translated: CSVDDRGSGTDTQYF.

V usage is TRBV29-1 and J usage is TRBJ2-7, with D possibly matching TRBD2 (6 bases). V lost 5 bases to trimming and J lost 1 base, with 12 bases between them. This CDR3 contains 13 residues. Germline V lookup: CDR1 SQVTM, CDR2 ANQGSEA. The CDR3 DNA reads TGCAGCGTTTTGACGGGGGAGTCCTACGAGCAGTACTTC. Translated, it gives CSVLTGESYEQYF.

The chain employs TRBV7-9 and TRBJ2-7; 8 bases match TRBD1. The V gene end was trimmed by 9 bases and the J gene end by 0 bases; junction bases not matched to a gene: 4. Germline assignment: CDR1 SEHNR and CDR2 FQNEAQ (reference sequence). CDR3 length equals 13 residues. As DNA, the CDR3 is TGTGCCAGTCGGCAGGGGGCCTCCTACGAGCAGTACTTC. As protein: CASRQGASYEQYF.

The V and J genes are TRBV29-1 and TRBJ1-2, with D unresolved. V was clipped by 3 bases and J by 6 bases, with 11 bases between them. Germline CDR1 reads SQVTM; CDR2 reads ANQGSEA. CDR3 length: 12 amino acids. CDR3 residues: CSVDGTVHGYTF. In DNA form, the CDR3 reads TGCAGCGTTGACGGAACCGTGCATGGCTACACCTTC.

The CDR3 DNA reads as TGTGCCAGCAGCTCCCACTTCGCCAGGCAAGAGACCCAGTACTTC. Translated, it gives CASSSHFARQETQYF. This chain uses TRBV9 with TRBJ2-5; D not resolved. The germline gives CDR1 SGDLS, CDR2 YYNGEE. Between the trimmed V and J ends, which lost 4 bases and 2 bases, there was a span of 15 bases. The CDR3 totals 15 residues.

This clone has a handful of counts. This CDR3 reads CASSFRGELFF. CDR3 bases: TGTGCCAGCAGCTTCCGGGGGGAGCTGTTTTTT. This chain joins TRBV13 and TRBJ2-2; D not certain. The CDR3 sequence is 11 residues long. Trimming left V 3 bases short and J 8 bases short, with 4 bases between. CDR1 is PRHDT and CDR2 is FYEKMQ in the germline V gene (reference sequence).

The V call is TRBV9, the J call TRBJ1-2; TRBD1 is a possible D gene (5 bases). This CDR3 has 16 residues. Germline CDR1 reads SGDLS; CDR2 reads YYNGEE. V was clipped by 4 bases and J by 7 bases, with 23 bases between them. The CDR3: CASSPDDSTIWSGYTF. The CDR3 DNA reads as TGTGCCAGCAGCCCCGACGACAGCACAATTTGGTCTGGCTACACCTTC.

V is TRBV4-1 and J is TRBJ1-1; D gene ambiguous. Germline V gives CDR1 MGHRA, CDR2 YSYEKL. Deletions cut 8 bases from V and 8 bases from J, with 12 bases between. The CDR3 consists of 11 residues. CDR3 region: CASSSPGEAFF. The CDR3 bases are TGCGCCAGCTCGTCGCCCGGGGAAGCTTTCTTT.

V and J are TRBV6-1 and TRBJ2-2; tentatively, D is TRBD1 or TRBD2 (5 bases each). Germline CDR1 and CDR2: MNHNS and SASEGT. Between the trimmed V and J ends, which lost 7 bases and 3 bases, there was a span of 15 bases. This CDR3 contains 15 residues. In DNA form, the CDR3 reads TGTGCCAGCACCCACGGGGCTATCGACACCGGGGAGCTGTTTTTT. Amino acids: CASTHGAIDTGELFF.

This clone was counted only a few times. The rearrangement uses TRBV4-1 and TRBJ1-1; 7 bases are a match to TRBD1. This CDR3 spans 15 amino acids. With 3 bases clipped from V and 0 bases from J, the junction kept 4 bases outside the gene matches. Germline lookup yields CDR1 MGHRA and CDR2 YSYEKL. This chain's CDR3 is CASSQSTGLNTEAFF. DNA of the CDR3: TGCGCCAGCAGCCAGTCGACAGGGCTGAACACTGAAGCTTTCTTT.

V usage is TRBV13 and J usage is TRBJ1-2, with D unresolved. Germline CDR1 is PRHDT and CDR2 is FYEKMQ (reference sequence). The ends were cut back, 5 bases at V and 4 bases at J, with 17 bases in the middle. The CDR3 runs to 15 residues. The DNA for the CDR3 is TGTGCCAGCAGCGCCGACATGAGAGGCCTCTATGGCTACACCTTC. The encoded protein is CASSADMRGLYGYTF.

Note on this clone: A clone one base away is much larger, so this may be a read error. The same CDR3 is also encoded by other DNA sequences in this sample. The chain is built from TRBV9 and TRBJ2-2, with 9 bases aligning to TRBD2. There are 13 residues in the CDR3. V gave up 4 bases and J gave up 5 bases; unmatched junction bases: 0. Germline V gene lookup returns CDR1 SGDLS and CDR2 YYNGEE. The CDR3, as DNA: TGTGCCAGCAGCACTAGCGGGACCGGGGAGCTGTTTTTT. Protein: CASSTSGTGELFF. Looking up the rest from reference TRBV9 and TRBJ2-2 gives the full variable domain: DSGVTQTPKHLITATGQRVTLRCSPRSGDLSVYWYQQSLDQGLQFLIQYYNGEERAKGNILERFSAQQFPDLHSELNLSSLELGDSALYFCASSTSGTGELFFGEGSRLTVL.

This sequence joins TRBV28 and TRBJ2-1; 11 bases are shared with TRBD2. V shed 6 bases, J shed 4 bases, and the junction held 8 bases outside the gene matches. Germline assignment: CDR1 MDHEN and CDR2 SYDVKM. CDR3 length: 16 amino acids. CDR3 region: CASSPTSGRGYNEQFF. In DNA, the CDR3 is TGTGCCAGCAGCCCCACTAGCGGGAGAGGATACAATGAGCAGTTCTTC. Drawing the rest from reference TRBV28 and TRBJ2-1, the complete variable domain is DVKVTQSSRYLVKRTGEKVFLECVQDMDHENMFWYRQDPGLGLRLIYFSYDVKMKEKGDIPEGYSVSREKKERFSLILESASTNQTSMYLCASSPTSGRGYNEQFFGPGTRLTVL.

This chain links TRBV9 with TRBJ2-3; weak D call: TRBD2 (5 bases). CDR1 is SGDLS and CDR2 is YYNGEE in the germline V gene. The V gene lost 5 bases and the J gene lost 7 bases, with 11 bases spanning the gap. The CDR3 length is 12 residues. This CDR3 reads CASRGVGNTQYF. The CDR3 DNA reads TGTGCCAGCAGGGGAGTTGGAAATACGCAGTATTTT.

The sample holds a few counts of this clone. The V call is TRBV28, the J call TRBJ2-7; perhaps D is TRBD1 or TRBD2 (5 bases each). Trimming pared 8 bases from V and 0 bases from J, leaving 8 bases between. The length of the CDR3 is 12 residues. CDR1 and CDR2 (germline): MDHEN, SYDVKM. Written as DNA, the CDR3 is TGTGCCAGCCTTGGGGGCTCCTACGAGCAGTACTTC. Residues: CASLGGSYEQYF.

This clone was recorded a few times. The chain carries TRBV29-1 and TRBJ2-1, with a tentative D call TRBD2 (6 bases). The germline V gene has CDR1 SQVTM and CDR2 ANQGSEA. The length of the CDR3 is 14 residues. Trimming took off 4 bases at V and 7 bases at J, with 17 bases between the two ends. Written as DNA, the CDR3 is TGCAGCGTTGCTTCGGCTAGCGAAGGTAATGAGCAGTTCTTC. It encodes CSVASASEGNEQFF.